These 26 T cell receptor beta chains were all obtained from the same sample, sequenced in a study of cytotoxic CD8 clonotypes in ibrutinib-treated CLL. Using immunoSEQ multiplex PCR, the repertoire was profiled, and TCRdb retains in-frame clones only, with some absent. The table lists about 160,000 clones, 84% of them singletons. Sequenced here: PBMCs, sampled after 24 months of ibrutinib treatment. Receptors were obtained from a human donor with chronic lymphocytic leukemia.

The chain couples TRBV19 to TRBJ1-2; D is perhaps TRBD1 (6 bases). Trimming stripped 7 bases from V and 1 base from J, with 10 bases between. CDR1 LNHDA and CDR2 SQIVND come from the germline V gene (reference sequence). The CDR3 contains 13 residues. CDR3 protein: CASIDRNNYGYTF. The DNA for the CDR3 is TGTGCCAGTATCGACAGGAATAACTATGGCTACACCTTC.

This clone was found once. This chain joins TRBV7-9 and TRBJ2-7, with D uncertain. The CDR3 contains 13 residues. Per germline, CDR1 SEHNR and CDR2 FQNEAQ (reference sequence). Trimming shortened V by 1 base and J by 2 bases, and 6 bases separated the two germline ends. CDR3 residues: CASSLGVAYEQYF. The CDR3 DNA follows: TGTGCCAGCAGCTTAGGGGTCGCCTACGAGCAGTACTTC.

V usage is TRBV5-1 and J usage is TRBJ1-3; the D gene is possibly TRBD1 (6 bases). The V gene lost 3 bases and the J gene lost 4 bases, with 17 bases spanning the gap. Per germline, CDR1 SGHRS and CDR2 YFSETQ. The CDR3 is 16 amino acids. The CDR3 is CASSYSSGAAGNTIYF. The CDR3 region has the DNA TGCGCCAGCAGCTATAGTTCAGGGGCAGCCGGAAACACCATATATTTT.

The chain is built from TRBV5-1 and TRBJ2-4; D might be TRBD1 or TRBD2, each matching 5 bases. This CDR3 has 16 residues. V was pared by 1 base and J by 6 bases, with 17 bases between. The germline V gene encodes CDR1 SGHRS and CDR2 YFSETQ. Here the CDR3 reads CASSLPPPGPGNIQYF. CDR3 nucleotides: TGCGCCAGCAGCTTGCCCCCCCCGGGGCCCGGAAACATTCAGTACTTC. The full variable domain, in which reference TRBV5-1 and TRBJ2-4 provide the parts outside the CDR3, is KAGVTQTPRYLIKTRGQQVTLSCSPISGHRSVSWYQQTPGQGLQFLFEYFSETQRNKGNFPGRFSGRQFSNSRSEMNVSTLELGDSALYLCASSLPPPGPGNIQYFGAGTRLSVL.

CDR3 protein: CASSPGGVGAYYGYTF. The CDR3 DNA is TGTGCCAGCAGCCCCGGCGGGGTAGGGGCCTACTATGGCTACACCTTC. This chain uses TRBV11-2 with TRBJ1-2, with a possible D match to TRBD1 (5 bases). The CDR3 runs 16 residues. The germline gives CDR1 SGHAT, CDR2 FQNNGV. V lost 5 bases to trimming and J lost 3 bases, with 19 bases between them.

The V call is TRBV28, the J call TRBJ1-4; a possible D gene is TRBD1 (5 bases). Per the germline V gene, CDR1 is MDHEN and CDR2 is SYDVKM. Trimming shortened V by 7 bases and J by 10 bases, and 13 bases separated the two germline ends. The CDR3 runs 12 residues. The CDR3 sequence: CASNLGDGKLFF. CDR3 in DNA: TGTGCCAGCAACCTGGGGGACGGAAAACTGTTTTTT.

The chain employs TRBV9 and TRBJ1-1, with a tentative D call TRBD1 (5 bases). The length of the CDR3 is 12 residues. Looked up from germline, CDR1 is SGDLS and CDR2 is YYNGEE. The V gene lost 3 bases and the J gene lost 7 bases, with 10 bases spanning the gap. The CDR3 sequence: CASSASGIEAFF. The CDR3 region has the DNA TGTGCCAGCAGCGCGTCAGGGATTGAAGCTTTCTTT.

The chain is built from TRBV7-2 and TRBJ2-7, with TRBD2 identical over 7 bases. Trimming took 5 bases from V and 3 from J; bases not matched to a gene: 16. Looked up from germline, CDR1 is SGHTA and CDR2 is FQGNSA. The CDR3 is 17 residues long. CDR3 residues: CASSPSSGGRRNYEQYF. CDR3 bases: TGTGCCAGCAGCCCCAGCTCGGGAGGACGCCGCAACTACGAGCAGTACTTC.

The chain uses TRBV30 and TRBJ2-5, with D maybe TRBD2 (5 bases). The CDR3 is made up of 15 amino acids. Germline CDR1 and CDR2: GTSNPN and SVGIG (reference sequence). V was shortened by 4 bases and J by 4 bases, with 19 bases between the two germline ends. The chain's CDR3 is CAWTRRGSSGETQYF. CDR3 nucleotides: TGTGCCTGGACCAGGCGCGGGTCCTCGGGAGAGACCCAGTACTTC.

This clone showed up just a few times. The J gene is TRBJ1-5, the V gene TRBV28, with D unclear. Trimming took off 7 bases at V and 0 bases at J, with 10 bases between the two ends. The CDR3 spans 14 residues. CDR1 MDHEN and CDR2 SYDVKM come from the germline V gene. The CDR3 here is CASIVHNSNQPQHF. CDR3 bases: TGTGCCAGCATAGTACACAATAGCAATCAGCCCCAGCATTTT.

The V gene is TRBV19, the J gene TRBJ1-6; 7 bases align to TRBD1. Per germline, CDR1 LNHDA and CDR2 SQIVND (reference sequence). Unmatched junction bases numbered 7, after V lost 5 bases and J lost 6 bases. CDR3 length: 15 amino acids. CDR3 DNA sequence: TGTGCCAGTAGTCCCACCGGGACAGTTAATTCACCCCTCCACTTT. Protein sequence: CASSPTGTVNSPLHF. Full variable domain (remainder filled in from reference TRBV19 and TRBJ1-6): DGGITQSPKYLFRKEGQNVTLSCEQNLNHDAMYWYRQDPGQGLRLIYYSQIVNDFQKGDIAEGYSVSREKKESFPLTVTSAQKNPTAFYLCASSPTGTVNSPLHFGNGTRLTVT.

A single count supports this clone. The chain couples TRBV7-8 to TRBJ1-2; possibly TRBD1 for D (5 bases). The V end was cut by 1 base, the J end by 2 bases, with 8 bases between. The CDR3 runs to 14 residues. CDR1 SGHVS and CDR2 FQNEAQ come from the germline V gene. The CDR3: CASSLEGRNYGYTF. CDR3 DNA: TGTGCCAGCAGCTTAGAGGGACGGAACTATGGCTACACCTTC.

This clone has just one count. The rearrangement joins TRBV28 to TRBJ2-7; D is perhaps TRBD1 (6 bases). Germline lookup yields CDR1 MDHEN and CDR2 SYDVKM. The germline V and J ends were trimmed by 2 bases and 1 base, with 15 bases remaining between them. This CDR3 region has 16 residues. CDR3 amino acids: CASSLLEAGASYEQYF. Here the CDR3 DNA reads TGTGCCAGCAGTTTACTGGAGGCAGGGGCTTCCTACGAGCAGTACTTC.

This chain joins TRBV28 and TRBJ2-7, with D perhaps TRBD2 (6 bases). V dropped 7 bases and J dropped 4 bases, with 20 bases sitting between them. CDR1 is MDHEN, CDR2 SYDVKM, per germline. There are 15 residues in the CDR3. CDR3 region: CASTLPEGLGYEQYF. In DNA form, the CDR3 reads TGTGCCAGCACCCTTCCTGAGGGACTGGGGTACGAGCAGTACTTC.

This sequence joins TRBV19 and TRBJ1-3; D gene uncertain. V was shortened by 5 bases and J by 4 bases, with 18 bases between the two germline ends. There are 16 residues in the CDR3. Germline CDR1 and CDR2: LNHDA and SQIVND (reference sequence). The CDR3 sequence: CASSFSRATGGNTIYF. The CDR3 DNA reads TGTGCCAGTAGTTTTTCACGGGCCACCGGGGGAAACACCATATATTTT.

The chain links TRBV6-1 to TRBJ1-1; weak D call: TRBD1 (6 bases). Trimming took 0 bases from V and 5 from J, leaving 13 bases between them. The CDR3 is 15 residues long. CDR1 and CDR2 (germline): MNHNS, SASEGT. DNA for the CDR3: TGTGCCAGCAGTGAAGCGCATCAGGGGTTAACTGAAGCTTTCTTT. It yields the protein CASSEAHQGLTEAFF.

The chain joins TRBV7-2 to TRBJ2-5, with D possibly being TRBD1 (5 bases). This CDR3 is 14 amino acids long. V lost 3 bases, J lost 2 bases, and 10 bases lay in between. CDR1 and CDR2 from the germline V gene are SGHTA and FQGNSA. CDR3: CASSLRTPQETQYF. CDR3 nucleotide sequence: TGTGCCAGCAGCTTGAGGACACCGCAAGAGACCCAGTACTTC.

The rearrangement joins TRBV7-3 to TRBJ1-5, with a tentative D call TRBD1 (5 bases). Germline V gives CDR1 SGHTA, CDR2 FQGTGA. The CDR3 has 14 amino acids. Trimming cost V 3 bases and J 3 bases, with 9 bases left between them. Written as DNA, the CDR3 is TGTGCCAGCAGCTTGGACACATACAATCAGCCCCAGCATTTT. Protein product: CASSLDTYNQPQHF.

The rearrangement uses TRBV18 and TRBJ1-4; no clear D. The CDR3 contains 14 residues. The V end lost 4 bases, the J end lost 3 bases, and 9 bases lay between the germline ends. Germline lookup yields CDR1 KGHSH and CDR2 LQKENI. The CDR3, as DNA: TGTGCCAGCTCACTTTCAGGACCTAATGAAAAACTGTTTTTT. Its protein is CASSLSGPNEKLFF.

This chain links TRBV7-2 with TRBJ1-2; D is ambiguous. The CDR3 loop spans 12 amino acids. V was shortened by 0 bases and J by 7 bases, with 6 bases between the two germline ends. Germline V CDR1 and CDR2: SGHTA, FQGNSA. The CDR3 spells CASSLAIGGYTF. Written as DNA, the CDR3 is TGTGCCAGCAGCTTAGCGATTGGTGGCTACACCTTC.

The CDR3 loop is CASSYTDTGELFF. The CDR3 region has the DNA TGTGCCAGCAGTTACACCGACACCGGGGAGCTGTTTTTT. The chain joins TRBV6-5 to TRBJ2-2, with no clear D. This CDR3 is 13 amino acids long. The ends were cut back, 2 bases at V and 3 bases at J, with 4 bases in the middle. Germline values: CDR1 MNHEY, CDR2 SVGAGI.

The chain joins TRBV4-2 to TRBJ2-2, with D possibly matching TRBD1 (5 bases). Trimming cost V 5 bases and J 6 bases, with 10 bases left between them. This CDR3 is built from 13 residues. Germline assignment: CDR1 LGHNA and CDR2 YNFKEQ. CDR3 sequence: CASSARVSGELFF. CDR3 nucleotides: TGTGCCAGCAGCGCCAGGGTTTCCGGGGAGCTGTTTTTT.

V and J are TRBV27 and TRBJ1-1; D not certain. V lost 2 bases, J lost 0 bases, and 4 bases lay in between. CDR1 MNHEY and CDR2 SMNVEV come from the germline V gene (reference sequence). This CDR3 contains 13 residues. The CDR3 protein is CASSLKVNTEAFF. The CDR3 region has the DNA TGTGCCAGCAGTTTAAAAGTGAACACTGAAGCTTTCTTT.

The chain combines TRBV7-9 with TRBJ2-7; TRBD1 aligns across 8 bases. The V segment lost 5 bases and the J segment 6 bases; nucleotides outside the gene matches: 6. The CDR3 has 13 residues. The germline CDR1 and CDR2 sequences are SEHNR and FQNEAQ (reference sequence). The CDR3 sequence: CASSPGQGSEQYF. The CDR3 DNA is TGTGCCAGCAGCCCAGGACAGGGAAGCGAGCAGTACTTC.

The CDR3 DNA reads TGTGCCAGCTCACCCGGGCGGGGTATATTGTCCTACGAGCAGTACTTC. As protein: CASSPGRGILSYEQYF. The gene calls are TRBV18 and TRBJ2-7; TRBD2 might be the D (6 bases). Between the trimmed V and J ends, which lost 3 bases and 1 base, there was a span of 16 bases. CDR3 length: 16 amino acids. Germline CDR1 reads KGHSH; CDR2 reads LQKENI.

The chain links TRBV6-1 to TRBJ2-1; 7 nucleotides align to TRBD1. V trimming: 7 bases; J trimming: 8 bases; junction bases outside the gene matches: 8. There are 13 residues in the CDR3. Looked up from germline, CDR1 is MNHNS and CDR2 is SASEGT. In DNA form, the CDR3 reads TGTGCCAGCACCCGGACAGGTATGCATGAGCAGTTCTTC. Protein: CASTRTGMHEQFF.